This T cell receptor beta chain emerged from a study of blood T cells in healthy people across ages. Study-wide results and caveats: Without sorted subsets, naive and antigen-experienced compartments could not be conclusively compared.

The CDR3 has 20 residues. CDR1 ENHRY and CDR2 SYGVKD come from the germline V gene. V dropped 3 bases and J dropped 1; count of bases not matched to a gene: 17. With a J-beta primer mix and a sample-barcoded 5' primer, a second PCR ran about 7 to 12 cycles. MiXCR, applied by TCRdb to the 5' RACE reads, yields one record per CDR3 protein. The sample contains 800,000 to 1,000,000 distinct CDR3 sequences, around 46% of which appear only once. This clonotype was observed a few times. As yet, its antigen is unknown. The chain carries TRBV10-3 and TRBJ2-3; 9 nucleotides match TRBD2. This sequence originates from a man in his thirties or forties in good health. The sequencing sample was made of blood. CDR3 DNA: TGTGCCATCAGTGACCCTCTAAGCGGGGGGCACCCCTCCCGCACAGATACGCAGTATTTT. It is translated as CAISDPLSGGHPSRTDTQYF.